Presented here are 28 T cell receptor beta chains from one specimen sequenced in a study of human T cells and chemical hapten exposure. TCRdb reprocessed the RACE reads with MiXCR, giving one entry per CDR3 protein. The sample holds 55,000 to 85,000 distinct CDR3 sequences, 7.5% to 10% seen once. Described time point: patch test 1, 2 weeks after DPC sensitization. Documented treatment: therapeutic diphenylcyclopropenone sensitization with weekly scalp DPC. The sample consisted of whole blood, taken in connection with sensitization to the hapten diphenylcyclopropenone (DPC). Every receptor here comes from a woman aged 40 to 50 with alopecia areata. Some clones in this sample may be carry-over from other donors' samples.

This clonotype was detected ten times or more. In DNA form, the CDR3 reads TGCAGCGTGGTGGTAGGTCCTGGAAACACCATATATTTT. This codes for CSVVVGPGNTIYF. The chain recombines TRBV29-1 with TRBJ1-3; no firm D call. This CDR3 contains 13 residues. Germline V gene sequence: CDR1 SQVTM, CDR2 ANQGSEA. Trimming removed 6 bases at V and 2 bases at J, with 11 bases between.

Ten or more counts support this clonotype. This chain joins TRBV9 and TRBJ2-2, with TRBD1 matching over 8 bases. Per germline, CDR1 SGDLS and CDR2 YYNGEE. The CDR3 runs 14 residues. V lost 3 bases to trimming and J lost 4 bases; unmatched junction nucleotides: 2. The CDR3 nucleotides are TGTGCCAGCAGCGGGACAGGGAGCACCGGGGAGCTGTTTTTT. This translates into CASSGTGSTGELFF.

This clonotype was found a few times. V usage is TRBV7-6 and J usage is TRBJ2-2, with D perhaps TRBD1 (8 bases). V was pared by 5 bases and J by 6 bases, with 19 bases between. There are 16 residues in the CDR3. CDR1 SGHVS and CDR2 FNYEAQ come from the germline V gene. The CDR3 loop reads CASSHLTGEGPGELFF. The CDR3 region has the DNA TGTGCCAGCAGCCACCTGACAGGGGAGGGGCCCGGGGAGCTGTTTTTT. Looking up the rest from reference TRBV7-6 and TRBJ2-2 gives the full variable domain: GAGVSQSPRYKVTKRGQDVALRCDPISGHVSLYWYRQALGQGPEFLTYFNYEAQQDKSGLPNDRFSAERPEGSISTLTIQRTEQRDSAMYRCASSHLTGEGPGELFFGEGSRLTVL.

This clonotype has at least ten counts. This chain uses TRBV20-1 with TRBJ1-5; maybe TRBD1 (6 bases). Germline V gives CDR1 DFQATT, CDR2 SNEGSKA (reference sequence). The CDR3 runs 16 residues. V was trimmed by 7 bases and J by 3 bases, leaving 22 bases between them. The chain's CDR3 is CSVRYPGQALNQPQHF. DNA of the CDR3: TGCAGTGTCAGATATCCGGGACAAGCCCTCAATCAGCCCCAGCATTTT.

The chain uses TRBV19 and TRBJ2-7; 8 nucleotides align to TRBD1. V lost 6 bases to trimming and J lost 2 bases; unmatched junction nucleotides: 9. This CDR3 is 15 amino acids long. Germline V gene lookup returns CDR1 LNHDA and CDR2 SQIVND (reference sequence). CDR3 coding DNA: TGTGCCAGTAGCCGCACCCAGGGGGCAGCCTACGAGCAGTACTTC. Its translation is CASSRTQGAAYEQYF. Together with reference TRBV19 and TRBJ2-7, the CDR3 gives the full variable domain: DGGITQSPKYLFRKEGQNVTLSCEQNLNHDAMYWYRQDPGQGLRLIYYSQIVNDFQKGDIAEGYSVSREKKESFPLTVTSAQKNPTAFYLCASSRTQGAAYEQYFGPGTRLTVT.

This clonotype occurred many times. The rearrangement uses TRBV3-1 and TRBJ2-7; 7 positions agree with TRBD1. Trimming cost V 4 bases and J 4 bases; bases outside gene matches: 7. This CDR3 has 14 amino acids. The germline V gene has CDR1 LGHDT and CDR2 YNNKEL (reference sequence). CDR3 nucleotide sequence: TGTGCCAGCAGCCGCTCCGGGACAGAATACGAGCAGTACTTC. Residues: CASSRSGTEYEQYF.

In this sample, this clonotype turned up many times. The J gene is TRBJ1-5, the V gene TRBV7-8, with D uncertain. V was shortened by 0 bases and J by 9 bases, with 12 bases between the two germline ends. In germline, CDR1 is SGHVS, CDR2 FQNEAQ. This CDR3 contains 14 residues. CDR3 sequence reads: CASSLAAAAGPQHF. The CDR3, as DNA: TGTGCCAGCAGCTTAGCGGCCGCGGCAGGGCCCCAGCATTTT.

This clonotype was picked up a small number of times. The chain has TRBV25-1 and TRBJ2-7; TRBD1 aligns across 7 bases. J gave up 3 bases and V 5 bases, and 7 bases lay outside the gene matches. The germline V gene has CDR1 MGHDK and CDR2 SYGVNS. The CDR3 contains 14 residues. CDR3 in amino acids: CASSQRDSVYEQYF. The DNA of the CDR3 is TGTGCCAGCAGTCAACGGGACAGCGTCTACGAGCAGTACTTC.

This clonotype was seen ten or more times. The rearrangement joins TRBV5-1 to TRBJ1-2, with 8 bases fitting TRBD1. There are 13 residues in the CDR3. Germline assignment: CDR1 SGHRS and CDR2 YFSETQ. V lost 0 bases and J lost 6; bases outside the gene matches: 1. This CDR3 reads CASSLAQGDGYTF. The CDR3 bases are TGCGCCAGCAGCTTGGCACAGGGGGATGGCTACACCTTC. Drawing the rest from reference TRBV5-1 and TRBJ1-2, the complete variable domain is KAGVTQTPRYLIKTRGQQVTLSCSPISGHRSVSWYQQTPGQGLQFLFEYFSETQRNKGNFPGRFSGRQFSNSRSEMNVSTLELGDSALYLCASSLAQGDGYTFGSGTRLTVV.

The table lists this clonotype with many counts. The chain employs TRBV20-1 and TRBJ2-7; 7 nucleotides match TRBD2. V dropped 7 bases and J dropped 5; count of bases not matched to a gene: 11. CDR1 is DFQATT and CDR2 is SNEGSKA in the germline V gene (reference sequence). This CDR3 has 13 residues. This CDR3 reads CSVRWGEGNEQYF. The CDR3 DNA reads as TGCAGTGTGAGGTGGGGGGAGGGAAACGAGCAGTACTTC.

This clonotype occurred many times. The V call is TRBV18, the J call TRBJ2-3; possible D gene TRBD2, 6 bases. The ends were cut back, 2 bases at V and 4 bases at J, with 10 bases in the middle. Germline V gives CDR1 KGHSH, CDR2 LQKENI. The CDR3 sequence is 14 residues long. The CDR3 region has the DNA TGTGCCAGCTCACCAGGAGGGGCCGCAGATACGCAGTATTTT. Residues: CASSPGGAADTQYF. Variable domain in full (rest from reference TRBV18 and TRBJ2-3): NAGVMQNPRHLVRRRGQEARLRCSPMKGHSHVYWYRQLPEEGLKFMVYLQKENIIDESGMPKERFSAEFPKEGPSILRIQQVVRGDSAAYFCASSPGGAADTQYFGPGTRLTVL.

Within the sample, this clonotype is medium-sized (0.01 to 0.1%). The chain recombines TRBV3-1 with TRBJ1-3, with D possibly TRBD1 on 5 matching bases. The ends were cut back, 3 bases at V and 0 bases at J, with 9 bases in the middle. This CDR3 is built from 15 residues. CDR1 is LGHDT, CDR2 YNNKEL, per germline (reference sequence). In DNA, the CDR3 is TGTGCCAGCAGCCACGGACACGGCTCTGGAAACACCATATATTTT. It encodes CASSHGHGSGNTIYF.

The sample holds a few counts of this clonotype. This chain connects TRBV29-1 to TRBJ2-1; TRBD2 aligns across 10 bases. V gave up 2 bases and J gave up 11 bases; unmatched junction bases: 3. The germline V gene has CDR1 SQVTM and CDR2 ANQGSEA. The CDR3 has 12 amino acids. The CDR3 nucleotides are TGCAGCGTTGAACCAGCGGGGGGGCAGCAGTTCTTC. It is translated as CSVEPAGGQQFF.

With regard to this clonotype: This may be a read error: a much more frequent sequence differs by one nucleotide. The rearrangement uses TRBV2 and TRBJ2-1; D is undetermined. V was pared by 3 bases and J by 5 bases, with 14 bases between. The CDR3 contains 15 residues. Germline V gene lookup returns CDR1 SNHLY and CDR2 FYNNEI. DNA for the CDR3: TGTGCCAGCAGTGATCCCGTCAACCGGGACAATGAGCAGTTCTTC. Protein product: CASSDPVNRDNEQFF. Variable domain in full (rest from reference TRBV2 and TRBJ2-1): EPEVTQTPSHQVTQMGQEVILRCVPISNHLYFYWYRQILGQKVEFLVSFYNNEISEKSEIFDDQFSVERPDGSNFTLKIRSTKLEDSAMYFCASSDPVNRDNEQFFGPGTRLTVL.

This clonotype has more than one count but fewer than ten. The chain employs TRBV21-1 and TRBJ1-4. TRBV21-1 is tagged as a pseudogene. The CDR3 consists of 18 residues. In nucleotides, the CDR3 is TGTGCCAGCAGCAAAGCGCGAGGGAGTCGGTCCATAAGAGAAAAACTGTTTTTT. Protein: CASSKARGSRSIREKLFF.

This clonotype was seen repeatedly, ten times or more. V is TRBV10-3 and J is TRBJ1-5; no reliable D call. Trimming took 4 bases from V and 2 from J, leaving 6 bases between them. Germline CDR1 and CDR2: ENHRY and SYGVKD. The CDR3 has 13 amino acids. CDR3: CAISVEGNQPQHF. CDR3 coding DNA: TGTGCCATCAGTGTGGAGGGCAATCAGCCCCAGCATTTT.

This clonotype came up a few times. This chain joins TRBV6-4 and TRBJ2-3; possible D gene TRBD1, 5 bases. The CDR3 runs to 15 residues. Per germline, CDR1 MRHNA and CDR2 SNTAGT. The ends were cut back, 6 bases at V and 2 bases at J, with 15 bases in the middle. The CDR3 loop is CASRKQGEITDTQYF. The CDR3 nucleotides read TGTGCCAGCAGGAAGCAGGGCGAAATCACAGATACGCAGTATTTT.

V usage is TRBV10-3 and J usage is TRBJ1-1; D call uncertain. There are 12 residues in the CDR3. Germline V lookup: CDR1 ENHRY, CDR2 SYGVKD. The germline V and J ends were trimmed by 5 bases and 6 bases, with 10 bases remaining between them. As DNA, the CDR3 is TGTGCCATCAGTAGGCCTAGCTCTGAAGCTTTCTTT. This translates into CAISRPSSEAFF.

This clonotype occurred many times. The gene calls are TRBV7-2 and TRBJ1-2; weak D call: TRBD1 (5 bases). Germline V gene data show CDR1 as SGHTA and CDR2 as FQGNSA. The CDR3 covers 15 residues. V was pared by 4 bases and J by 5 bases, with 17 bases between. Here the CDR3 DNA reads TGTGCCAGCAGCTCAACATCCTGGGACGGTTATGGCTACACCTTC. Protein: CASSSTSWDGYGYTF.

With respect to this clonotype: With a much larger clone just one base away, this may be a read error. V and J are TRBV28 and TRBJ1-2; possibly TRBD1 for D (6 bases). The germline CDR1 and CDR2 sequences are MDHEN and SYDVKM. This CDR3 spans 13 amino acids. CDR3 DNA sequence: TGTGCGCTACGCAAGGGACATAACTATGGCTACACCTTC. This codes for CALRKGHNYGYTF.

This clonotype was counted many times. The chain links TRBV24-1 to TRBJ1-4; D is unresolved. The germline V gene has CDR1 KGHDR and CDR2 SFDVKD. Trimming removed 4 bases from V and 7 bases from J, with 9 bases in between. The CDR3 is 13 residues long. The CDR3 protein is CATSDELGEKLFF. CDR3 nucleotide sequence: TGTGCCACCAGTGACGAGTTAGGTGAAAAACTGTTTTTT.

This clonotype was detected many times. This chain links TRBV5-1 with TRBJ2-1; 7 nucleotides agree with TRBD2. Germline trimming cut 4 bases from V and 7 bases from J; bases unmatched to any gene: 14. Germline CDR1 is SGHRS and CDR2 is YFSETQ. This CDR3 comprises 16 residues. The CDR3, as DNA: TGCGCCAGCAGCGGTGGGACTAAGGCATGGACTAATGAGCAGTTCTTC. Its protein product is CASSGGTKAWTNEQFF.

This clonotype was seen at least ten times. This chain joins TRBV30 and TRBJ2-5; TRBD1 might be the D (5 bases). The V gene lost 3 bases and the J gene lost 4 bases, with 15 bases spanning the gap. Germline V gives CDR1 GTSNPN, CDR2 SVGIG (reference sequence). The CDR3 length is 14 residues. The CDR3 region is CAWSDRNLGETQYF. DNA of the CDR3: TGTGCCTGGAGCGACAGAAACTTGGGAGAGACCCAGTACTTC.

This clonotype was recorded at least ten times. CDR3 loop: CATSEGTANTEAFF. Written as DNA, the CDR3 is TGTGCCACCAGTGAAGGGACAGCAAACACTGAAGCTTTCTTT. The chain carries TRBV24-1 and TRBJ1-1; 7 bases match TRBD1. The CDR3 is 14 amino acids. The germline gives CDR1 KGHDR, CDR2 SFDVKD. V gave up 4 bases and J gave up 2 bases; unmatched junction bases: 3.

This clonotype was detected many times. The chain couples TRBV20-1 to TRBJ2-7; D unclear. The V end lost 5 bases, the J end lost 0 bases, and 8 bases lay between the germline ends. Germline assignment: CDR1 DFQATT and CDR2 SNEGSKA (reference sequence). The CDR3 is made up of 12 amino acids. The CDR3 region is CSAPRSSYEQYF. The CDR3 DNA is TGCAGTGCTCCTAGGAGCTCCTACGAGCAGTACTTC.

The chain links TRBV4-2 to TRBJ2-6; D is possibly TRBD2 (5 bases). Germline CDR1 and CDR2: LGHNA and YNFKEQ. The CDR3 extends over 19 amino acids. Deletions cut 7 bases from V and 0 bases from J, with 22 bases between. CDR3 DNA: TGTGCCAGCAAATACAGTGCGGACGGACTCTCCTCTGGGGCCAACGTCCTGACTTTC. Its protein is CASKYSADGLSSGANVLTF.

The gene calls are TRBV7-2 and TRBJ2-1, with 7 bases lining up with TRBD1. The CDR3 has 15 residues. Looked up from germline, CDR1 is SGHTA and CDR2 is FQGNSA. J gave up 2 bases and V 5 bases, and 6 bases lay outside the gene matches. CDR3: CASSLRDRAYNEQFF. CDR3 sequence (DNA): TGTGCCAGCAGCCTTCGGGACAGAGCCTACAATGAGCAGTTCTTC.

The table lists this clonotype with many counts. The chain employs TRBV11-2 and TRBJ2-1; TRBD2 agrees at 16 bases. Unmatched junction bases numbered 16, after V lost 4 bases and J lost 4 bases. The CDR3 totals 21 residues. The germline V gene has CDR1 SGHAT and CDR2 FQNNGV. CDR3 loop: CASSSLGAGLAGGAAYNEQFF. The CDR3 DNA is TGTGCCAGCAGCTCGTTGGGCGCGGGACTAGCGGGGGGGGCCGCTTACAATGAGCAGTTCTTC. Combining the CDR3 with reference TRBV11-2 and TRBJ2-1 gives the whole variable domain EAGVAQSPRYKIIEKRQSVAFWCNPISGHATLYWYQQILGQGPKLLIQFQNNGVVDDSQLPKDRFSAERLKGVDSTLKIQPAKLEDSAVYLCASSSLGAGLAGGAAYNEQFFGPGTRLTVL.